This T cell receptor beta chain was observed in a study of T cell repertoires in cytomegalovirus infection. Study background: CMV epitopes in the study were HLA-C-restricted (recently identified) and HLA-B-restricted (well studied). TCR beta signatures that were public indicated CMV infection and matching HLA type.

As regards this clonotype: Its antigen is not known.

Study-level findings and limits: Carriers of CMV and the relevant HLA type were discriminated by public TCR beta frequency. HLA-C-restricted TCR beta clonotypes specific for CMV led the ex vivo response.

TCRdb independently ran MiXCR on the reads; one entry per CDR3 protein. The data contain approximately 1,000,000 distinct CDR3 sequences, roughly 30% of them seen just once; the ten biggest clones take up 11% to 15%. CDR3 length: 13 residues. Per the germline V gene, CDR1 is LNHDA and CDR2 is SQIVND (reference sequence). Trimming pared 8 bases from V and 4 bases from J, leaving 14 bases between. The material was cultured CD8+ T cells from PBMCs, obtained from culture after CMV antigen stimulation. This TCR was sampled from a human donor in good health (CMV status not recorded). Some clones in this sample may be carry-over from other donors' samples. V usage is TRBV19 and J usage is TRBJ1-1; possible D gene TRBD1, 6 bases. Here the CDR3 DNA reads TGTGCCAGTGCTCAGGGGACGACCACTGAAGCTTTCTTT. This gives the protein CASAQGTTTEAFF.